This TCR beta chain comes out of a study of cytomegalovirus exposure and HLA in healthy donors. The PCR used 60 Vbeta and 13 Jbeta primers. This table comes from immunoSEQ multiplex PCR, and its TCRdb copy is limited to in-frame clones, with some not included. The sample carries over 70,000 clones, around 70% recorded once. Broader study findings: High specificity and sensitivity for cytomegalovirus status were reported for the classifier.

CDR1 SGHTA and CDR2 FQGNSA come from the germline V gene. Trimming removed 5 bases at V and 2 bases at J, with 6 bases between. The CDR3 runs to 12 residues. A word on this clone: As yet, its antigen is unknown.

The source is a man in his forties or fifties in good health and CMV-seropositive. Sequencing was carried out using PBMCs. The chain combines TRBV7-2 with TRBJ2-5; D not resolved. CDR3 in DNA: TGTGCCAGCAGCCCCGGGCAAGAGACCCAGTACTTC. Protein sequence: CASSPGQETQYF. The variable domain in full, completed from reference TRBV7-2 and TRBJ2-5, reads GAGVSQSPSNKVTEKGKDVELRCDPISGHTALYWYRQSLGQGLEFLIYFQGNSAPDKSGLPSDRFSAERTGGSVSTLTIQRTQQEDSAVYLCASSPGQETQYFGPGTRLLVL.